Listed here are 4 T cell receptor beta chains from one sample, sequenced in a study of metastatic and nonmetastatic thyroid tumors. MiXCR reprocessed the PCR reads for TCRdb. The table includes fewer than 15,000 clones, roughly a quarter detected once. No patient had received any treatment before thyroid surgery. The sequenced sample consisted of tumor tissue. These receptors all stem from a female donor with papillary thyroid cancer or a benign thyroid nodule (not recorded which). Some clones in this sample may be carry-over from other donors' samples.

CDR3 residues: CASSFNMNSPLHF. CDR3 nucleotides: TGTGCCAGCAGTTTCAACATGAATTCACCCCTCCACTTT. The chain joins TRBV27 to TRBJ1-6; no definite D call. The CDR3 length is 13 residues. V lost 3 bases and J lost 7, with 7 bases in between. Germline CDR1 and CDR2: MNHEY and SMNVEV (reference sequence).

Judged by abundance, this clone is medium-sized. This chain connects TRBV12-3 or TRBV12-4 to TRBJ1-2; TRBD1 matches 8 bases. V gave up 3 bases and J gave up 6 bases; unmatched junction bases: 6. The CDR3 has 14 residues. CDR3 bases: TGTGCCAGCAGTTTTGTGGACAGGGTGGATGGCTACACCTTC. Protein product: CASSFVDRVDGYTF.

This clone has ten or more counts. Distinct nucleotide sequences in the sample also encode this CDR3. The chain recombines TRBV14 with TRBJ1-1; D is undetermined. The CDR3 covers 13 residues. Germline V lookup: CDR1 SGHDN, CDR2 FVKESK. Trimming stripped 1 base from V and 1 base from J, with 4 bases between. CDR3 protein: CASSQGRNTEAFF. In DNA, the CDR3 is TGTGCCAGCAGCCAAGGGCGGAACACTGAAGCTTTCTTT.

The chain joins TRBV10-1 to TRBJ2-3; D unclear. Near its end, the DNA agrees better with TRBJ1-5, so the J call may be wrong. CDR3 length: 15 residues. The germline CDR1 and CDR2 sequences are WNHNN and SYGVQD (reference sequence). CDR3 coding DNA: TGCGCCAGCAGTGAGTTGAACGCTGGCCCATATACGCAGCATTTT. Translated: CASSELNAGPYTQHF.